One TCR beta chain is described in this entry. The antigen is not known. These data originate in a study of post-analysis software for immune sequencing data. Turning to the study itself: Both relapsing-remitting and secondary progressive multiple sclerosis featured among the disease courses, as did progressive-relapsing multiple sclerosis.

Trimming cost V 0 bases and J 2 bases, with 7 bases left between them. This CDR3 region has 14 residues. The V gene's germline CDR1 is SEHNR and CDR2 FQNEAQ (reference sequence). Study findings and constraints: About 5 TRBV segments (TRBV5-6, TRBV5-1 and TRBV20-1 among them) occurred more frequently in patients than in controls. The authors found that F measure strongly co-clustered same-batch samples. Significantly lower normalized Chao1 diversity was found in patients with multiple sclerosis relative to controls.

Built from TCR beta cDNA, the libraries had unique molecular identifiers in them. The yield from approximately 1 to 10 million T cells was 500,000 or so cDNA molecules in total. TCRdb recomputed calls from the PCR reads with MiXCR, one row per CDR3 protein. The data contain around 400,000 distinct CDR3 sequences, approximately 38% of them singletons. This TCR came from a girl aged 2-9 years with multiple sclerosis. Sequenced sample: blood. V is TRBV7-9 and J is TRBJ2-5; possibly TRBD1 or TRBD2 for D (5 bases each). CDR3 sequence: CASSLAWGQETQYF. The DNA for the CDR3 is TGTGCCAGCAGCTTAGCCTGGGGGCAAGAGACCCAGTACTTC.